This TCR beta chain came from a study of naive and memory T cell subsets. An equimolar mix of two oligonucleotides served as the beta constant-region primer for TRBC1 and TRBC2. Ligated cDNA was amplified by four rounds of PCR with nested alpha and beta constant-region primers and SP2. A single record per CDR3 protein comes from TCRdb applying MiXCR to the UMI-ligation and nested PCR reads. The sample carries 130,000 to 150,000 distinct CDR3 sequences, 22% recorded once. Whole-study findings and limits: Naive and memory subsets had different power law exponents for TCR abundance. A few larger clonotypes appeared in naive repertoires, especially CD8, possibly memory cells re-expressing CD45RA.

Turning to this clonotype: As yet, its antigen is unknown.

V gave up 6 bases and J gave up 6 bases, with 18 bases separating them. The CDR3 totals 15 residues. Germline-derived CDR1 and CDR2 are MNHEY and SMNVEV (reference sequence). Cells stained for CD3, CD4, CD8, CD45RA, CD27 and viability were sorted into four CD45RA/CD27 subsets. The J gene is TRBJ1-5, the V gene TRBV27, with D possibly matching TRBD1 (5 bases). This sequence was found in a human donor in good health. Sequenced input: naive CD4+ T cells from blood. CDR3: CASRTGGGAGQPQHF. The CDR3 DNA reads TGTGCCAGCAGAACCGGGGGAGGGGCGGGTCAGCCCCAGCATTTT.